The 18 T cell receptor beta chains given below trace back to one sample, sequenced in a study of cytomegalovirus exposure and HLA in healthy donors. The study ran its PCR with 60 Vbeta and 13 Jbeta primers. Here immunoSEQ multiplex PCR was the method, and the copy in TCRdb shows in-frame clones only, minus some. Its listing shows fewer than 250,000 clones. Material for sequencing was PBMCs. The receptors shown here come from a woman aged 25 to 39 in good health and CMV-seropositive.

Notes on this clone: Other DNA sequences in this specimen translate into the identical CDR3. V and J are TRBV5-1 and TRBJ1-5; tentatively, D is TRBD1 (6 bases). The V and J ends lost 0 bases and 7 bases respectively, with 8 bases between them. CDR1 SGHRS and CDR2 YFSETQ come from the germline V gene. The CDR3 is 13 amino acids. CDR3 in amino acids: CASSLAGDQPQHF. The CDR3 DNA reads TGCGCCAGCAGCTTGGCAGGGGACCAGCCCCAGCATTTT.

The chain is built from TRBV13 and TRBJ2-3; 11 nucleotides align to TRBD2. The CDR3 has 17 amino acids. The J segment lost 2 bases and the V segment lost 5 bases, leaving 9 bases of the junction unmatched. Germline V gene data show CDR1 as PRHDT and CDR2 as FYEKMQ (reference sequence). CDR3 sequence (DNA): TGTGCCAGCAGCCTAAAGACTAGCGGGGATCACACAGATACGCAGTATTTT. This encodes CASSLKTSGDHTDTQYF.

The CDR3 here is CASSWGGETQYF. CDR3 nucleotide sequence: TGTGCCAGCAGCTGGGGGGGGGAGACCCAGTACTTC. The chain recombines TRBV11-3 with TRBJ2-5; 7 bases are shared with TRBD2. V trimming: 4 bases; J trimming: 5 bases; junction bases outside the gene matches: 1. The CDR3 is 12 amino acids. Germline V gives CDR1 SGHNT, CDR2 YENEEA.

The V and J genes are TRBV6-5 and TRBJ2-3; 7 bases are shared with TRBD2. The germline CDR1 and CDR2 sequences are MNHEY and SVGAGI. The CDR3 length is 14 residues. V lost 5 bases and J lost 6; bases outside the gene matches: 8. As DNA, the CDR3 is TGTGCCAGCAGTCCTAGCGGCAGACTGGATACGCAGTATTTT. Its translation is CASSPSGRLDTQYF.

The chain employs TRBV19 and TRBJ2-1, with D possibly TRBD2 on 6 matching bases. V lost 3 bases to trimming and J lost 6 bases, with 15 bases between them. This CDR3 is 15 amino acids long. The germline V gene encodes CDR1 LNHDA and CDR2 SQIVND (reference sequence). The CDR3 loop is CASSISPSAGNEQFF. The CDR3, as DNA: TGTGCCAGTAGTATTAGCCCTAGCGCGGGCAATGAGCAGTTCTTC. The full variable domain, its missing parts supplied by reference TRBV19 and TRBJ2-1, is DGGITQSPKYLFRKEGQNVTLSCEQNLNHDAMYWYRQDPGQGLRLIYYSQIVNDFQKGDIAEGYSVSREKKESFPLTVTSAQKNPTAFYLCASSISPSAGNEQFFGPGTRLTVL.

J is TRBJ1-2 and V is TRBV7-9; a weak D match, TRBD1 (6 bases). Trimming removed 2 bases at V and 4 bases at J, with 11 bases between. The CDR3 extends over 14 amino acids. The V gene's germline CDR1 is SEHNR and CDR2 FQNEAQ (reference sequence). DNA for the CDR3: TGTGCCAGCAGCTTATCAGGGGTGGGCTATGGCTACACCTTC. Amino acids: CASSLSGVGYGYTF.

This sequence joins TRBV4-1 and TRBJ1-1, with a tentative D call TRBD1 (5 bases). The CDR3 has 16 amino acids. CDR1 and CDR2 (germline): MGHRA, YSYEKL. The V end was cut by 0 bases, the J end by 2 bases, with 13 bases between. Written as DNA, the CDR3 is TGCGCCAGCAGCCAAGATATTGTTGGGGCTAACACTGAAGCTTTCTTT. Protein sequence: CASSQDIVGANTEAFF.

The V call is TRBV7-9, the J call TRBJ2-5; D unclear. Per the germline V gene, CDR1 is SEHNR and CDR2 is FQNEAQ (reference sequence). Trimming removed 4 bases from V and 7 bases from J, with 7 bases in between. The CDR3 totals 11 residues. Here the CDR3 reads CASSSGGTQYF. The CDR3 DNA reads as TGTGCCAGCAGCTCGGGTGGGACCCAGTACTTC.

This chain connects TRBV28 to TRBJ2-2; 14 nucleotides line up with TRBD2. CDR3 length equals 18 residues. In germline, CDR1 is MDHEN, CDR2 SYDVKM. The ends lost 7 bases at V and 5 bases at J; junction bases unmatched: 12. CDR3 region: CASTKSGTSGRGTGELFF. The CDR3, as DNA: TGTGCCAGCACCAAATCCGGGACTAGCGGGAGAGGAACCGGGGAGCTGTTTTTT.

The chain carries TRBV7-9 and TRBJ2-1; D is perhaps TRBD1 (6 bases). The CDR3 spans 12 residues. V lost 5 bases to trimming and J lost 7 bases, with 9 bases between them. Germline assignment: CDR1 SEHNR and CDR2 FQNEAQ (reference sequence). The CDR3 region is CASSGTGNEQFF. The CDR3 nucleotides are TGTGCCAGCAGCGGAACAGGGAATGAGCAGTTCTTC.

This chain links TRBV11-2 with TRBJ1-3, with D possibly matching TRBD1 (5 bases). This CDR3 contains 16 residues. V was pared by 3 bases and J by 3 bases, with 15 bases between. Germline V gives CDR1 SGHAT, CDR2 FQNNGV. CDR3 amino acids: CASSFRSGVYGNTIYF. The CDR3 DNA follows: TGTGCCAGCAGCTTTAGATCGGGGGTGTATGGAAACACCATATATTTT.

The chain is built from TRBV2 and TRBJ2-5, with D possibly being TRBD2 (6 bases). This CDR3 has 13 amino acids. The V end was cut by 8 bases, the J end by 5 bases, with 15 bases between. Looked up from germline, CDR1 is SNHLY and CDR2 is FYNNEI. The CDR3 region is CASRRGGGETQYF. CDR3 bases: TGTGCCAGCCGGAGGGGAGGTGGGGAGACCCAGTACTTC. The complete variable domain, with remaining parts taken from reference TRBV2 and TRBJ2-5, reads EPEVTQTPSHQVTQMGQEVILRCVPISNHLYFYWYRQILGQKVEFLVSFYNNEISEKSEIFDDQFSVERPDGSNFTLKIRSTKLEDSAMYFCASRRGGGETQYFGPGTRLLVL.

The chain employs TRBV19 and TRBJ2-3, with D possibly matching TRBD1 (6 bases). V was pared by 3 bases and J by 14 bases, with 18 bases between. CDR1 and CDR2 (germline): LNHDA, SQIVND (reference sequence). The CDR3 contains 13 residues. The CDR3 DNA reads as TGTGCCAGTAGTATCCCAACCGGGACAACCCCGTATTTT. Translating gives CASSIPTGTTPYF.

CDR3: CASSLGRSGRRYEQYF. CDR3 nucleotides: TGTGCCAGCAGCTTAGGTCGTAGCGGGAGGAGGTACGAGCAGTACTTC. The genes are TRBV11-2 and TRBJ2-7, with TRBD2 matching over 10 bases. The J segment lost 4 bases and the V segment lost 1 base, leaving 7 bases of the junction unmatched. The CDR3 length is 16 residues. CDR1 and CDR2 from the germline V gene are SGHAT and FQNNGV.

This chain links TRBV4-1 with TRBJ1-1, with unresolved D. Germline CDR1 MGHRA, CDR2 YSYEKL. The CDR3 is made up of 13 amino acids. With 1 base removed from V and 10 bases from J, the gap between germline ends came to 13 bases. The CDR3 DNA reads TGCGCCAGCAGCCAAGTATCGGCCGAGGTAGCTTTCTTT. Amino acids: CASSQVSAEVAFF.

J is TRBJ2-7 and V is TRBV4-1; 12 bases line up with TRBD2. Germline CDR1 is MGHRA and CDR2 is YSYEKL. Trimming took 3 bases from V and 4 from J; bases not matched to a gene: 1. The CDR3 is made up of 14 amino acids. Here the CDR3 DNA reads TGCGCCAGCAGCCACACTAGCGGGGGGTACGAGCAGTACTTC. Residues: CASSHTSGGYEQYF.

CDR3 in amino acids: CAWSRAGVETQYF. The CDR3 DNA follows: TGTGCCTGGAGTCGGGCGGGAGTGGAGACCCAGTACTTC. This chain connects TRBV30 to TRBJ2-5; 7 nucleotides align to TRBD2. The ends lost 2 bases at V and 5 bases at J; junction bases unmatched: 5. The CDR3 runs to 13 residues. Germline lookup yields CDR1 GTSNPN and CDR2 SVGIG (reference sequence).

The chain couples TRBV28 to TRBJ1-5; 10 nucleotides align to TRBD1. The germline V gene encodes CDR1 MDHEN and CDR2 SYDVKM. This CDR3 region has 16 residues. V shed 7 bases and J 3 bases; nucleotides not matched to a gene: 9. As DNA, the CDR3 is TGTGCCAGCACCCCCCGGGACAGGGGAAACAATCAGCCCCAGCATTTT. Translated: CASTPRDRGNNQPQHF.